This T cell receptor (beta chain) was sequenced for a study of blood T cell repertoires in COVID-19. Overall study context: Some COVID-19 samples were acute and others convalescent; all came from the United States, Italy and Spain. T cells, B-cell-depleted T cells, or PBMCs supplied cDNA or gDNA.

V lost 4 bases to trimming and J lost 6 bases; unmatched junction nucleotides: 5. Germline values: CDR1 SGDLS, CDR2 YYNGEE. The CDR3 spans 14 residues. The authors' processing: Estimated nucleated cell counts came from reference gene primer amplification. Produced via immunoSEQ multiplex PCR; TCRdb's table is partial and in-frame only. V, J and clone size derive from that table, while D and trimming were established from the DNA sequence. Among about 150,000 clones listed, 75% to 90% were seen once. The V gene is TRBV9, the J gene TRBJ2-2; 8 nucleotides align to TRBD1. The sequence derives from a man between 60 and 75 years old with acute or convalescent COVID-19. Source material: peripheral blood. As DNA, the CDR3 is TGTGCCAGCAGCTCCACAGGGGGTTCCGGGGAGCTGTTTTTT. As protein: CASSSTGGSGELFF.